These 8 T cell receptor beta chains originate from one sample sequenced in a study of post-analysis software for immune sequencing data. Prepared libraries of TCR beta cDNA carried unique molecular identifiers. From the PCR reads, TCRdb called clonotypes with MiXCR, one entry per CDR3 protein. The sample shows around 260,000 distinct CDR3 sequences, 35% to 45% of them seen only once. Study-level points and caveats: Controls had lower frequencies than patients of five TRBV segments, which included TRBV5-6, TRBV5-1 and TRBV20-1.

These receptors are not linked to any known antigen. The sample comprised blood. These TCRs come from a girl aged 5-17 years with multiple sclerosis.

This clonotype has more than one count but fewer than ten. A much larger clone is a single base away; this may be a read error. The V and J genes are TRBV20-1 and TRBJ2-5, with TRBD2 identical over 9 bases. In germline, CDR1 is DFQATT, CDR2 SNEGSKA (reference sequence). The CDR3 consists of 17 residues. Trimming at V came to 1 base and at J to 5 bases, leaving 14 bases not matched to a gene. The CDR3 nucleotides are TGCAGTGCTAGAGGAGGGGGTAGCGGGGGATCGTGGGAGACCCAGTACTTC. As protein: CSARGGGSGGSWETQYF.

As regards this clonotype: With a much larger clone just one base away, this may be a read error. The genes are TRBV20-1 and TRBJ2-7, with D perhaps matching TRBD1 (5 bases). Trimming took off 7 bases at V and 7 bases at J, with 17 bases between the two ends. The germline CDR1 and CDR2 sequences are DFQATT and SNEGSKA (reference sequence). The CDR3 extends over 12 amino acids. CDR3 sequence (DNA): TGCAGTGGAGGCAGGGATGACAATGAGCAGTACTTC. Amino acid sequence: CSGGRDDNEQYF.

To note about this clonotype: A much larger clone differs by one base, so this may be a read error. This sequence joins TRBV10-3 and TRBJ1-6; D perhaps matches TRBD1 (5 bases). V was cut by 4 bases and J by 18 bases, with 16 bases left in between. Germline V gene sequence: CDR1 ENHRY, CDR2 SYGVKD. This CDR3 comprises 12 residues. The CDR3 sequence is CAISGGDPRPHF. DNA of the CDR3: TGTGCCATCAGTGGGGGGGACCCCAGGCCCCACTTT.

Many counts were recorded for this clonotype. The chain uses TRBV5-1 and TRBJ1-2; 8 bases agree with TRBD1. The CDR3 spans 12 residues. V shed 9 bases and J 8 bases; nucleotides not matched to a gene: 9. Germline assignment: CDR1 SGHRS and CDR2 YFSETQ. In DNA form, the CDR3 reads TGCGCCACCAGATCAGGGGGCGCGGGCTACACCTTC. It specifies CATRSGGAGYTF.

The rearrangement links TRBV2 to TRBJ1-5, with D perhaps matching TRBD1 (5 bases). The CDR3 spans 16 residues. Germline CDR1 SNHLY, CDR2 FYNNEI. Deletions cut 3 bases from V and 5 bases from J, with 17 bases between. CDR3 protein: CASSEVGGAAHQPQHF. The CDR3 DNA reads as TGTGCCAGCAGTGAGGTGGGAGGGGCGGCTCATCAGCCCCAGCATTTT. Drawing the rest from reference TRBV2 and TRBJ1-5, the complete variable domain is EPEVTQTPSHQVTQMGQEVILRCVPISNHLYFYWYRQILGQKVEFLVSFYNNEISEKSEIFDDQFSVERPDGSNFTLKIRSTKLEDSAMYFCASSEVGGAAHQPQHFGDGTRLSIL.

The CDR3 bases are TGTGCCACCCGGGACGTCGGGAGTGCTTTCTTT. This gives the protein CATRDVGSAFF. The chain uses TRBV19 and TRBJ1-1; possible D gene TRBD1, 5 bases. This CDR3 is 11 amino acids long. V was clipped by 10 bases and J by 11 bases, with 17 bases between them. Germline lookup yields CDR1 LNHDA and CDR2 SQIVND (reference sequence).

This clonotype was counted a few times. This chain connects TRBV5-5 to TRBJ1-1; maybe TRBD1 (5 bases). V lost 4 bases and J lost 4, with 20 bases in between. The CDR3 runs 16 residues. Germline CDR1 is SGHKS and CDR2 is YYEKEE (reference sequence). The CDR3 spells CASSPVIGVGVTEAFF. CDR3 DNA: TGTGCCAGCAGCCCTGTTATCGGGGTAGGGGTCACTGAAGCTTTCTTT. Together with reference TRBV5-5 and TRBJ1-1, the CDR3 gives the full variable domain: DAGVTQSPTHLIKTRGQQVTLRCSPISGHKSVSWYQQVLGQGPQFIFQYYEKEERGRGNFPDRFSARQFPNYSSELNVNALLLGDSALYLCASSPVIGVGVTEAFFGQGTRLTVV.

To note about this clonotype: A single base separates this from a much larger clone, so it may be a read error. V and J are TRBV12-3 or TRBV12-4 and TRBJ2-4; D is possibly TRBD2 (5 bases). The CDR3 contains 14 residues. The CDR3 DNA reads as TGTGCCAACAGTCCGTTGGGGAGAGGAAACATTCAGTACTTC. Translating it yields CANSPLGRGNIQYF.